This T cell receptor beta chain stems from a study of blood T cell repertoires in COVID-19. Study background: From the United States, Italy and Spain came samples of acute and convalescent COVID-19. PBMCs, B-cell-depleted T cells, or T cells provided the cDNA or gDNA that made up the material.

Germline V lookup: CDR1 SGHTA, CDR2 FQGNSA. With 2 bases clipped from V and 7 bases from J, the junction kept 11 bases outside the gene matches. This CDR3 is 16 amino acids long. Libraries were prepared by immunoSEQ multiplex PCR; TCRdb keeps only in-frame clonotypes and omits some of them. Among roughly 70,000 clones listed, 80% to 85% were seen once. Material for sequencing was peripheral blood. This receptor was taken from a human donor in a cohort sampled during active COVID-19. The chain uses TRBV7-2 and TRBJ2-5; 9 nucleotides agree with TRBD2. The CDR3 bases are TGTGCCAGCAGCTTATTGGCTAGCGGGGAGGCGAGGACCCAGTACTTC. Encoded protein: CASSLLASGEARTQYF.